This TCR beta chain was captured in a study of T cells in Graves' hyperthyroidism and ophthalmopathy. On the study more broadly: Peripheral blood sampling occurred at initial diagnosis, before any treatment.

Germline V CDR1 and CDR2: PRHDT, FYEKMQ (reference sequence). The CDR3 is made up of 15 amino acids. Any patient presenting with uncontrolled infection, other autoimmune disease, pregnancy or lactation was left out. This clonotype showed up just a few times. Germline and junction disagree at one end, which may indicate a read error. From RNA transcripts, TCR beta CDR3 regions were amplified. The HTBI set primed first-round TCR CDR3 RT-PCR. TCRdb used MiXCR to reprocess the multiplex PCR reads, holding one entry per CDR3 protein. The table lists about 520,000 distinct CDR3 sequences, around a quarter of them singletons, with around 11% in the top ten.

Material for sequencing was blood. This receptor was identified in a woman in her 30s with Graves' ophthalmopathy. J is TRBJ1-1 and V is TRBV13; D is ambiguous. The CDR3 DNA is TGTACCAGCAGCTTAGTTCGGGGAGGAAGGACTGAAGCTTTCTTT. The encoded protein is CTSSLVRGGRTEAFF.